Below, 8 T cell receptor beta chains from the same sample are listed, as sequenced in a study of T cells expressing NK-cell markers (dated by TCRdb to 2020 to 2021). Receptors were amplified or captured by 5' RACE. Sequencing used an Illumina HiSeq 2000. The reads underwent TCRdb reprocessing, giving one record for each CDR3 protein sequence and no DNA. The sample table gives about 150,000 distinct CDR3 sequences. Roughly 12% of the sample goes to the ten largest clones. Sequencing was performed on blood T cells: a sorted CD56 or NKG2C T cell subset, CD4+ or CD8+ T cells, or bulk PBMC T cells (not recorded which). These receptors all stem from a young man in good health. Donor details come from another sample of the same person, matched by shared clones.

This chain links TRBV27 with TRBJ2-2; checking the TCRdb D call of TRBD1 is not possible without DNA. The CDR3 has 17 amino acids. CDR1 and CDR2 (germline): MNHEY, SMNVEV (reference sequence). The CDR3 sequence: CASRVPWGASNTGELFF.

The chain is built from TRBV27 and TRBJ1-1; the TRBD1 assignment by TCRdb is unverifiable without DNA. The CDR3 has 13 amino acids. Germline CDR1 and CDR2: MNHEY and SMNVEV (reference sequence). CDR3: CASSSGTPTEAFF.

CDR3 sequence: CSVDGLAGETYEQYF. The genes are TRBV29-1 and TRBJ2-7; TCRdb's D gene call, TRBD2, goes unchecked for lack of DNA. Germline CDR1 SQVTM, CDR2 ANQGSEA. The CDR3 is 15 residues long.

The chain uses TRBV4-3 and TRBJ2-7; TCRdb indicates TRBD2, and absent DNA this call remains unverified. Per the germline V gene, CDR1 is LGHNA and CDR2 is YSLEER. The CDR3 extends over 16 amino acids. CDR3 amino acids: CASSQDRGAGGYEQYF.

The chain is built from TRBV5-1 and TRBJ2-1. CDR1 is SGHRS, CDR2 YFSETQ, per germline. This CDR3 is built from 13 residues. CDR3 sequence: CASSLGIYNEQFF. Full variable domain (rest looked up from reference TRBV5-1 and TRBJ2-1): KAGVTQTPRYLIKTRGQQVTLSCSPISGHRSVSWYQQTPGQGLQFLFEYFSETQRNKGNFPGRFSGRQFSNSRSEMNVSTLELGDSALYLCASSLGIYNEQFFGPGTRLTVL.

The CDR3 spells CASSLAGVQETQYF. The chain couples TRBV5-1 to TRBJ2-5; there is no DNA to check the TCRdb D call of TRBD2. Germline V gene data show CDR1 as SGHRS and CDR2 as YFSETQ. The CDR3 contains 14 residues.

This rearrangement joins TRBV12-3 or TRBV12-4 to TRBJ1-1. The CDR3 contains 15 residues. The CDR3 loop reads CASSLGPLGNTEAFF.

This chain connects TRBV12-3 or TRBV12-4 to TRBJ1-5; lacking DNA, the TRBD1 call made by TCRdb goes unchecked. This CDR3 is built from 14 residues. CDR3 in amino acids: CASSLGTGPQPQHF.